A selection of T cell receptor beta chains follows, all from one sample in a study of T cell responses to AZD1222 COVID-19 vaccine. This table comes from immunoSEQ multiplex PCR, and its TCRdb copy is limited to in-frame clones, with some not included. The sample has 100,000 to 150,000 clones, roughly 90% seen once. The source material was peripheral blood, sampled on day 0 of AZD1222 vaccination. These receptors were obtained from an adult in good health. The CDR3 runs from the conserved cysteine through the conserved F or W. A D gene is named only where the DNA matches it firmly. Where a row states a size, it is once, few, many or the class of an expanded clone; other rows omit it.

size	V	D	J	DNA	CDR3
once	TRBV19	.	TRBJ2-2	TGTGCCAGTAGTATCCGACTTTACAGGGCCCGGAACACCGGGGAGCTGTTTTTT	CASSIRLYRARNTGELFF
.	TRBV4-3	TRBD2	TRBJ2-1	TGCGCCAGCAGCCAAACTAGCGGGAGGGAGGGTGAGCAGTTCTTC	CASSQTSGREGEQFF
.	TRBV7-9	TRBD1	TRBJ1-2	TGTGCCAGCAGCTTAGCGCCAGGGGGCAAAGTGAACTATGGCTACACCTTC	CASSLAPGGKVNYGYTF
.	TRBV28	TRBD2	TRBJ2-1	TGTGCCAGCAGTTCCCAGGGACTAGCGGGAGTAATGGTCGGTGAGCAGTTCTTC	CASSSQGLAGVMVGEQFF
once	TRBV5-6	.	TRBJ2-3	TGTGCCAGCAGCTTGGGTCAGGGGACTCGGCGAGCGCAGTATTTT	CASSLGQGTRRAQYF
once	TRBV6-6	.	TRBJ2-1	TGTGCCAGCTCCAAACAGGGCCCCGCCAACAATGAGCAGTTCTTC	CASSKQGPANNEQFF
.	TRBV29-1	.	TRBJ2-1	TGCAGCGACATGGGGGGGGCTGGCTACAATGAGCAGTTCTTC	CSDMGGAGYNEQFF
.	TRBV5-8	TRBD1	TRBJ1-5	TGTGCCAGCAGCTTAACAGGGGGTAGCATCCAGGATCAGCCCCAGCATTTT	CASSLTGGSIQDQPQHF
.	TRBV10-3	.	TRBJ1-3	TGTGCCCCGAACGCTCAGGACACTAAACACTCTGGAAACACCATATATTTT	CAPNAQDTKHSGNTIYF
.	TRBV29-1	.	TRBJ1-4	TGCAGCGTAAAACCGGCTGAGACTAATGAAAAACTGTTTTTT	CSVKPAETNEKLFF
.	TRBV7-9	.	TRBJ1-1	TGTGCCAGCAGCCTCCGCGAATGGGTTGAGACTGAAGCTTTCTTT	CASSLREWVETEAFF
.	TRBV28	TRBD1	TRBJ2-7	TGTGCCAGCAGTGGGACAGGGGATTATCCATATAACGACGAGCAGTACTTC	CASSGTGDYPYNDEQYF
.	TRBV6-5	.	TRBJ2-3	TGTGCCAGCAGCGCCAGTTGGAGCACAGATACGCAGTATTTT	CASSASWSTDTQYF
.	TRBV24-1	.	TRBJ2-1	TGTGCCACCAGCCCGGCGGACAGACTAGCCTACAATGAGCAGTTCTTC	CATSPADRLAYNEQFF
.	TRBV15	TRBD1	TRBJ1-5	TGTGCCACCAGCAGCGGACAGGGGTTCGGACAGCCCCAGCATTTT	CATSSGQGFGQPQHF
.	TRBV10-3	TRBD2	TRBJ2-7	TGTGCCACCCTTCCAGGACCGGGGCTAGCGGGAGCGTACGAGCAGTACTTC	CATLPGPGLAGAYEQYF